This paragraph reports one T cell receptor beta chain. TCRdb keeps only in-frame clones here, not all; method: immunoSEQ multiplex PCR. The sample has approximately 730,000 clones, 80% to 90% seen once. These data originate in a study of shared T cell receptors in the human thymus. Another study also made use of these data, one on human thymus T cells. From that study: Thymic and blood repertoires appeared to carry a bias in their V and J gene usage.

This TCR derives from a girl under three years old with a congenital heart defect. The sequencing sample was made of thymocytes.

CDR3 nucleotides: TGTGCCAGCAGCTTTCGGACTAGCAGGGTAGAGACCCAGTACTTC. Encoded protein: CASSFRTSRVETQYF. This chain joins TRBV7-8 and TRBJ2-5; 8 positions agree with TRBD2. V was pared by 3 bases and J by 4 bases, with 7 bases of the junction left unmatched. CDR1 is SGHVS and CDR2 is FQNEAQ in the germline V gene. The CDR3 extends over 15 amino acids.